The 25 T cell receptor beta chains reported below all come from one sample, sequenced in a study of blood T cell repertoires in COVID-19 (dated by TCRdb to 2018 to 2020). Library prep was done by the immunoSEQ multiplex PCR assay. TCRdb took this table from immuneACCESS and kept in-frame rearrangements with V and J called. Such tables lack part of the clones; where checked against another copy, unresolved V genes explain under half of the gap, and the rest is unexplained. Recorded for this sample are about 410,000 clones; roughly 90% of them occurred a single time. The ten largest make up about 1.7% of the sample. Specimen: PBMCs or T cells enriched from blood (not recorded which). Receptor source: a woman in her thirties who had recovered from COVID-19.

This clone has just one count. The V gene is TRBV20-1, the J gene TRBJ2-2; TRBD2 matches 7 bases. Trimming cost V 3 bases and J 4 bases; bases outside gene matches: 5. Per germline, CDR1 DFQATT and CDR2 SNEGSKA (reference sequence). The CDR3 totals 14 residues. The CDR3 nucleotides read TGCAGTGCTAGTCGCGGGAGTTTCACCGGGGAGCTGTTTTTT. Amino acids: CSASRGSFTGELFF.

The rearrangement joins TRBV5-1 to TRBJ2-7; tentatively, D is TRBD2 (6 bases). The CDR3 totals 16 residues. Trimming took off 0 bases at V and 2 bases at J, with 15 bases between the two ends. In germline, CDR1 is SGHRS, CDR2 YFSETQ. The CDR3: CASSLGGREAAYEQYF. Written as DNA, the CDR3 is TGCGCCAGCAGCTTGGGAGGCAGGGAGGCGGCCTACGAGCAGTACTTC.

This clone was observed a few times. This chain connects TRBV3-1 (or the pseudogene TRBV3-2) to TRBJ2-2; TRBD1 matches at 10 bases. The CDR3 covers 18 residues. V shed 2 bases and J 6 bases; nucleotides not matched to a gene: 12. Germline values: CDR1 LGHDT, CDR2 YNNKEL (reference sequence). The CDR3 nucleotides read TGTGCCAGCAGCCAATCCAGGGACAGGGGAGGCCTGCCCGGGGAGCTGTTTTTT. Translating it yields CASSQSRDRGGLPGELFF.

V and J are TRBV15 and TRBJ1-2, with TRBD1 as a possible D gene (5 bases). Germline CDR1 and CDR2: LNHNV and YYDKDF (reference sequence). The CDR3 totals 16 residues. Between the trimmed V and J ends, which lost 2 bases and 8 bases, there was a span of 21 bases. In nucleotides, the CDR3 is TGTGCCACCAGCAGACCCGGGGCGGGGGTGAATCCGGGCTACACCTTC. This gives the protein CATSRPGAGVNPGYTF.

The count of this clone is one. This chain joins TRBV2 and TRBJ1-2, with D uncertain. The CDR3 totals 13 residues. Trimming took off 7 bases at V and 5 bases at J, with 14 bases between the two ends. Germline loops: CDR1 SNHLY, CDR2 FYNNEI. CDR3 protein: CASKVVENYGYTF. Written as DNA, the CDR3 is TGTGCCAGCAAAGTCGTGGAGAATTATGGCTACACCTTC.

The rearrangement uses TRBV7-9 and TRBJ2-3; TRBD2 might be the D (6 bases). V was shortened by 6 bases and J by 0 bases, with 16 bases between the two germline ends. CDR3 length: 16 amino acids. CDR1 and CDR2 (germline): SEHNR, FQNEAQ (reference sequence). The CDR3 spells CASSPWRDSSTDTQYF. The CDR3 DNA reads TGTGCCAGCAGTCCTTGGCGGGATAGTAGCACAGATACGCAGTATTTT.

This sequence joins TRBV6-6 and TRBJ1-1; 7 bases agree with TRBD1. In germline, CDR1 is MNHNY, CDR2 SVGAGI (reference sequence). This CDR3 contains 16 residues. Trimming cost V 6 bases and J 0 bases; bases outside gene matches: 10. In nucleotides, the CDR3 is TGTGCCAGCAGCCACGGAGGGGGCTGGGTGAACACTGAAGCTTTCTTT. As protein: CASSHGGGWVNTEAFF.

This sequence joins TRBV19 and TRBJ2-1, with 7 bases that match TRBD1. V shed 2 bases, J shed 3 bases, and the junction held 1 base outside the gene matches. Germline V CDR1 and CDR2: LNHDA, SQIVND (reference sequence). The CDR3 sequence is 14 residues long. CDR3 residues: CASSITGDYNEQFF. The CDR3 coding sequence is TGTGCCAGTAGTATAACAGGGGACTACAATGAGCAGTTCTTC.

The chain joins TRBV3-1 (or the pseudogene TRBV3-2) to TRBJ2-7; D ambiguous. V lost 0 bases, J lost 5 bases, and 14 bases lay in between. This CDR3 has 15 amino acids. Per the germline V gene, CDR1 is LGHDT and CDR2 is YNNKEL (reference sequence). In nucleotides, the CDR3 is TGTGCCAGCAGCCAAGAGCAGGATAGTTCCGACGAGCAGTACTTC. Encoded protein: CASSQEQDSSDEQYF.

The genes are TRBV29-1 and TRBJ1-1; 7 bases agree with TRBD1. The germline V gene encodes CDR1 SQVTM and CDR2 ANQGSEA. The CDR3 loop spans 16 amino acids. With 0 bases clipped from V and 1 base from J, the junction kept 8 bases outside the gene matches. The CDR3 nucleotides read TGCAGCGTTGAAGAGACAGAAGGGGGCAAGAACACTGAAGCTTTCTTT. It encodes CSVEETEGGKNTEAFF. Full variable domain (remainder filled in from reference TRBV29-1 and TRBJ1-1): SAVISQKPSRDICQRGTSLTIQCQVDSQVTMMFWYRQQPGQSLTLIATANQGSEATYESGFVIDKFPISRPNLTFSTLTVSNMSPEDSSIYLCSVEETEGGKNTEAFFGQGTRLTVV.

CDR3 amino acids: CASSARTGTGGGYTF. In DNA, the CDR3 is TGTGCCAGCAGCGCTAGAACCGGGACAGGAGGTGGCTACACCTTC. This chain joins TRBV7-2 and TRBJ1-2; 8 bases are shared with TRBD1. CDR1 is SGHTA, CDR2 FQGNSA, per germline. The CDR3 spans 15 residues. V was pared by 5 bases and J by 7 bases, with 12 bases of the junction left unmatched.

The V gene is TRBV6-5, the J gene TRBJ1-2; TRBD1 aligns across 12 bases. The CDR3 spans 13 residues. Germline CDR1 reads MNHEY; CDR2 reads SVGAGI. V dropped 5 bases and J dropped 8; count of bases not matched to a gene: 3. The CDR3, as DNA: TGTGCCAGCAGTACGGGGACAGGGGGCGGCTACACCTTC. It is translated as CASSTGTGGGYTF.

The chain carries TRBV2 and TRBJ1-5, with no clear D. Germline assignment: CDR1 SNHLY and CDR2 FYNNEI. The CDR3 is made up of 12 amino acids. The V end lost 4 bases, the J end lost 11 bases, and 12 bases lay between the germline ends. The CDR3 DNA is TGTGCCAGCAGTGGGCCCCCCGGAGCCCAGCATTTT. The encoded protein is CASSGPPGAQHF. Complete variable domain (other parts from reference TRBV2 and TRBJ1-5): EPEVTQTPSHQVTQMGQEVILRCVPISNHLYFYWYRQILGQKVEFLVSFYNNEISEKSEIFDDQFSVERPDGSNFTLKIRSTKLEDSAMYFCASSGPPGAQHFGDGTRLSIL.

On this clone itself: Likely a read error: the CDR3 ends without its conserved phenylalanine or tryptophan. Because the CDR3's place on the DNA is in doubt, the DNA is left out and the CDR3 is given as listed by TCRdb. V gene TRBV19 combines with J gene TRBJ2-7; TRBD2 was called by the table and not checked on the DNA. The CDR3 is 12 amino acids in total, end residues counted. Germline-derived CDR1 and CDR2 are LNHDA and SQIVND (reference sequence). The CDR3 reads CASSRTSGGSPY.

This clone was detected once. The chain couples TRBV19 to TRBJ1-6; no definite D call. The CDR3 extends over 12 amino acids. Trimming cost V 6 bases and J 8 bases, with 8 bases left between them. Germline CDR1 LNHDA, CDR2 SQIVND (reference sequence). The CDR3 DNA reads TGTGCCAGTAGATTGCCGGATTCACCCCTCCACTTT. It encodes CASRLPDSPLHF.

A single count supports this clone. CDR3 in amino acids: CATRGGWSQPQHF. CDR3 DNA sequence: TGTGCCACCAGGGGAGGATGGTCTCAGCCCCAGCATTTT. The rearrangement joins TRBV6-5 to TRBJ1-5, with D possibly TRBD1 on 6 matching bases. The germline gives CDR1 MNHEY, CDR2 SVGAGI. The CDR3 sequence is 13 residues long. V shed 10 bases and J shed 6 bases, with 16 bases lying between them.

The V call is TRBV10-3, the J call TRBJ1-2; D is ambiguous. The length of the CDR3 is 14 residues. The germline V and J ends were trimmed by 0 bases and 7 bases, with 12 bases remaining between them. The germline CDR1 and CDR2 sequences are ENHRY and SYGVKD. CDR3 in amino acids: CAISESTGLSGYTF. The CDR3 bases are TGTGCCATCAGTGAGTCCACCGGACTATCTGGCTACACCTTC.

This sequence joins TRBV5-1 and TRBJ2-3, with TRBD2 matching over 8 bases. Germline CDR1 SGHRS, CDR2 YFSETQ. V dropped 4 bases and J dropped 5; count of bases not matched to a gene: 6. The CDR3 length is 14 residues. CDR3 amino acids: CASSTSGGRDTQYF. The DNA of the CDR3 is TGCGCCAGCAGCACTAGCGGCGGGAGAGATACGCAGTATTTT.

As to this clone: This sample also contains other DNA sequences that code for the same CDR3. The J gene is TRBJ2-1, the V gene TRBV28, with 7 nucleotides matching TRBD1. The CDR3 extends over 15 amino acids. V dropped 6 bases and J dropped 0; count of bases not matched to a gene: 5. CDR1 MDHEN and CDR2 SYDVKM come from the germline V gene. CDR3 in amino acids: CASSPDRSSYNEQFF. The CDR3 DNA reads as TGTGCCAGCAGCCCGGACAGGAGCTCCTACAATGAGCAGTTCTTC.

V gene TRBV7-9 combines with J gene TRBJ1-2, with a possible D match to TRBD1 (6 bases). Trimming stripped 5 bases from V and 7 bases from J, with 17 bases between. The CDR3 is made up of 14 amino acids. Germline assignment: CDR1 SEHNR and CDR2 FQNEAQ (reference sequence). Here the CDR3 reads CASSIQGEVSGYTF. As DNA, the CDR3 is TGTGCCAGCAGCATACAGGGAGAAGTGAGTGGCTACACCTTC.

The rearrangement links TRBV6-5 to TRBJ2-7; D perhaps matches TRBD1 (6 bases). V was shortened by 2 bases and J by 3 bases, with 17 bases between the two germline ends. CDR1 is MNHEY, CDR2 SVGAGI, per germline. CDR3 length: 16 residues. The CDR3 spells CASSYPTQGRIYEQYF. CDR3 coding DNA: TGTGCCAGCAGTTACCCGACGCAGGGGCGGATCTACGAGCAGTACTTC.

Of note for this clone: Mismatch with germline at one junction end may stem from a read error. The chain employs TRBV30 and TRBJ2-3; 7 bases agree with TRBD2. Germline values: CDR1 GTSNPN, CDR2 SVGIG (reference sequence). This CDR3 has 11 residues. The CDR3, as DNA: TGTGCCTGGAGTCTCTGGGAGGGCCCGTGCTTT. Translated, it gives CAWSLWEGPCF.

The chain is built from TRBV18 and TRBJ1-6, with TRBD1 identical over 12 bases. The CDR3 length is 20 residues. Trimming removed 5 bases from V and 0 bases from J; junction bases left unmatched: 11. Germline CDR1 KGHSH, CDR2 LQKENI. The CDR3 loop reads CASSSTRDRGLSSYNSPLHF. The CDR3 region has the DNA TGTGCCAGCTCATCGACCCGGGACAGGGGGCTGAGCTCCTATAATTCACCCCTCCACTTT.

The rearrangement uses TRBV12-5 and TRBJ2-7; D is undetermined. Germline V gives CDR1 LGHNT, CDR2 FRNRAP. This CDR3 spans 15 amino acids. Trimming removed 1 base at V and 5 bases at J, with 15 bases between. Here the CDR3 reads CASGLGFSVRDEQYF. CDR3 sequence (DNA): TGTGCTAGTGGTTTGGGCTTCTCGGTCCGCGACGAGCAGTACTTC.

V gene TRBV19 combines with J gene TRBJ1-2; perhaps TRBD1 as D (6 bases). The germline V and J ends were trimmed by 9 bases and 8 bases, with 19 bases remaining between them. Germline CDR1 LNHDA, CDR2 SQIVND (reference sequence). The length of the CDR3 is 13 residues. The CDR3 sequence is CASSTGSRRGYTF. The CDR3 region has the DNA TGTGCCAGCTCCACAGGGTCTCGGCGAGGCTACACCTTC.